The 31 T cell receptor beta chains below come from one sample, sequenced in a study of blood T cell repertoires in COVID-19. Produced via immunoSEQ multiplex PCR; TCRdb's table is partial and in-frame only. The sample shows a few hundred thousand clones, 86% of them seen only once. Material: peripheral blood. Receptors were obtained from a man younger than 35 with active or convalescent COVID-19.

This chain joins TRBV7-2 and TRBJ2-5; 8 positions match TRBD1. The length of the CDR3 is 13 residues. With V trimmed by 7 bases and J by 2 bases, 3 bases remained unmatched. Germline CDR1 is SGHTA and CDR2 is FQGNSA. CDR3 loop: CASTRDRQETQYF. In nucleotides, the CDR3 is TGTGCCAGCACCAGGGACAGGCAAGAGACCCAGTACTTC.

This chain connects TRBV27 to TRBJ1-5; 7 positions agree with TRBD1. V lost 5 bases, J lost 7 bases, and 8 bases stayed unmatched. Germline V gene lookup returns CDR1 MNHEY and CDR2 SMNVEV (reference sequence). CDR3 length: 14 residues. DNA of the CDR3: TGTGCCAGCAGTCCTTGGACAGGCTACCAGCCCCAGCATTTT. Amino acids: CASSPWTGYQPQHF.

The CDR3 nucleotides are TGTGCCAGCAGCTTTCAGGGATATACCTCCTCTGGGGCCAACGTCCTGACTTTC. Its protein is CASSFQGYTSSGANVLTF. This chain links TRBV5-8 with TRBJ2-6, with a weak D call TRBD1 (5 bases). With 2 bases removed from V and 0 bases from J, the gap between germline ends came to 15 bases. Germline CDR1 SGHTS, CDR2 YDEGEE. The CDR3 length is 18 residues.

This clone has at least ten counts. This chain joins TRBV30 and TRBJ2-3; no definite D call. The ends were cut back, 3 bases at V and 6 bases at J, with 10 bases in the middle. The germline gives CDR1 GTSNPN, CDR2 SVGIG (reference sequence). This CDR3 region has 12 residues. In nucleotides, the CDR3 is TGTGCCTGGAGCGCCCCCACTGATACGCAGTATTTT. This sequence encodes CAWSAPTDTQYF.

The V call is TRBV7-9, the J call TRBJ2-5; the D gene is possibly TRBD1 (5 bases). The CDR3 totals 17 residues. Trimming removed 4 bases from V and 3 bases from J, with 21 bases in between. CDR1 and CDR2 from the germline V gene are SEHNR and FQNEAQ (reference sequence). CDR3 sequence: CASSSSPGQLGEETQYF. The CDR3 DNA sequence: TGTGCCAGCAGCTCCTCCCCCGGCCAATTAGGGGAAGAGACCCAGTACTTC. Full variable domain (outside the CDR3, taken from reference TRBV7-9 and TRBJ2-5): DTGVSQNPRHKITKRGQNVTFRCDPISEHNRLYWYRQTLGQGPEFLTYFQNEAQLEKSRLLSDRFSAERPKGSFSTLEIQRTEQGDSAMYLCASSSSPGQLGEETQYFGPGTRLLVL.

This clone was observed a handful of times. The chain has TRBV12-3 or TRBV12-4 and TRBJ2-3, with 7 positions matching TRBD2. V was pared by 8 bases and J by 2 bases, with 4 bases of the junction left unmatched. The CDR3 totals 13 residues. The CDR3 region has the DNA TGTGCCAGCTGGGGGGGAGTCACAGATACGCAGTATTTT. Translating it yields CASWGGVTDTQYF.

This clone appeared once. The V gene is TRBV27, the J gene TRBJ2-7, with 8 nucleotides matching TRBD1. This CDR3 is built from 14 residues. V trimming: 4 bases; J trimming: 0 bases; junction bases outside the gene matches: 2. CDR1 is MNHEY, CDR2 SMNVEV, per germline (reference sequence). CDR3: CASSYDRGSYEQYF. CDR3 nucleotide sequence: TGTGCCAGCAGTTACGACAGGGGCTCCTACGAGCAGTACTTC.

The chain employs TRBV14 and TRBJ2-5, with a weak D call TRBD1 (6 bases). The CDR3 sequence is 12 residues long. Germline V CDR1 and CDR2: SGHDN, FVKESK. The V and J ends lost 8 bases and 5 bases respectively, with 12 bases between them. The CDR3 region has the DNA TGTGCCAGCTCACAGGGTGTGGAGACCCAGTACTTC. Translation: CASSQGVETQYF.

V gene TRBV30 combines with J gene TRBJ1-5; TRBD1 is a possible D gene (5 bases). Between the trimmed V and J ends, which lost 1 base and 5 bases, there was a span of 12 bases. CDR1 GTSNPN and CDR2 SVGIG come from the germline V gene (reference sequence). This CDR3 contains 14 residues. As DNA, the CDR3 is TGTGCCTGGAGTGCTGGTAGGGGTTATCAGCCCCAGCATTTT. Translated, it gives CAWSAGRGYQPQHF.

This sequence joins TRBV3-1 (or the pseudogene TRBV3-2) and TRBJ2-3, with D tentatively TRBD2 (7 bases). Germline lookup yields CDR1 LGHDT and CDR2 YNNKEL (reference sequence). This CDR3 contains 20 residues. Between the trimmed V and J ends, which lost 3 bases and 0 bases, there was a span of 25 bases. The CDR3 DNA follows: TGTGCCAGCAGCCATGAGGGCCTCCTGGGGGGGCTGACTAGCACAGATACGCAGTATTTT. Translation gives CASSHEGLLGGLTSTDTQYF.

This chain links TRBV6-2 or TRBV6-3 with TRBJ1-2, with D possibly matching TRBD1 (6 bases). This CDR3 has 14 residues. V lost 2 bases, J lost 3 bases, and 10 bases lay in between. Germline V CDR1 and CDR2: MNHEY, SVGEGT. CDR3 sequence: CASSYQQGYYGYTF. The CDR3 DNA is TGTGCCAGCAGTTACCAGCAGGGGTACTATGGCTACACCTTC.

Regarding this clone: Within the sample, other DNA sequences also encode this same CDR3. V gene TRBV7-2 combines with J gene TRBJ1-5, with D possibly TRBD1 on 5 matching bases. This CDR3 has 13 amino acids. V lost 5 bases and J lost 5, with 10 bases in between. Looked up from germline, CDR1 is SGHTA and CDR2 is FQGNSA. DNA of the CDR3: TGTGCCAGCAGCCCCCAGACAGATCAGCCCCAGCATTTT. It codes for CASSPQTDQPQHF.

This chain's CDR3 is CSVEGLGEAMNTEAFF. The CDR3 nucleotides read TGCAGCGTTGAAGGTCTGGGAGAGGCTATGAACACTGAAGCTTTCTTT. The V call is TRBV29-1, the J call TRBJ1-1; D ambiguous. The CDR3 length is 16 residues. Germline CDR1 SQVTM, CDR2 ANQGSEA. The V end was cut by 1 base, the J end by 0 bases, with 15 bases between.

This clone occurred a few times. The rearrangement uses TRBV30 and TRBJ1-6; no reliable D call. Per the germline V gene, CDR1 is GTSNPN and CDR2 is SVGIG (reference sequence). The ends were cut back, 3 bases at V and 6 bases at J, with 9 bases in the middle. This CDR3 region has 13 residues. DNA for the CDR3: TGTGCCTGGAGCCCTTGGCCTAATTCACCCCTCCACTTT. Amino acid sequence: CAWSPWPNSPLHF.

This sequence joins TRBV4-3 and TRBJ1-2; D gene unclear. The V end lost 3 bases, the J end lost 8 bases, and 16 bases lay between the germline ends. The CDR3 contains 14 residues. Germline CDR1 LGHNA, CDR2 YSLEER. This CDR3 is CASSQSNSLVGYTF. The CDR3 DNA sequence: TGCGCCAGCAGCCAGTCAAACTCGCTGGTCGGCTACACCTTC.

V usage is TRBV5-1 and J usage is TRBJ1-1, with 7 bases lining up with TRBD1. CDR1 and CDR2 from the germline V gene are SGHRS and YFSETQ. This CDR3 contains 15 residues. The J segment lost 3 bases and the V segment lost 2 bases, leaving 7 bases of the junction unmatched. CDR3 sequence: CASSFTPGQDTEAFF. As DNA, the CDR3 is TGCGCCAGCAGCTTTACACCAGGACAGGACACTGAAGCTTTCTTT.

This clone was seen just once. The sample contains more than one DNA sequence encoding this CDR3. The rearrangement joins TRBV5-6 to TRBJ2-3; D is unresolved. Germline V lookup: CDR1 SGHDT, CDR2 YYEEEE. The V and J ends lost 2 bases and 5 bases respectively, with 3 bases between them. CDR3 size: 11 residues. CDR3 in DNA: TGTGCCAGCAGCTTACAAGATACGCAGTATTTT. Translation: CASSLQDTQYF.

This rearrangement joins TRBV7-2 to TRBJ2-3, with 8 bases fitting TRBD1. The CDR3 consists of 15 residues. CDR1 SGHTA and CDR2 FQGNSA come from the germline V gene. Trimming cost V 1 base and J 5 bases; bases outside gene matches: 5. CDR3 nucleotides: TGTGCCAGCAGCTTAGGTGGACAGGGAGGAGATACGCAGTATTTT. Residues: CASSLGGQGGDTQYF.

V is TRBV6-1 and J is TRBJ2-4; no firm D call. Germline V CDR1 and CDR2: MNHNS, SASEGT. Trimming removed 5 bases at V and 0 bases at J, with 8 bases between. This CDR3 is 14 amino acids long. For the CDR3, the DNA is TGTGCCAGCAGTCCCGGTAAAGCCAAAAACATTCAGTACTTC. It translates to CASSPGKAKNIQYF.

The gene calls are TRBV7-9 and TRBJ2-2; 12 nucleotides line up with TRBD1. Germline V lookup: CDR1 SEHNR, CDR2 FQNEAQ (reference sequence). Trimming took 3 bases from V and 5 from J; bases not matched to a gene: 7. This CDR3 spans 17 amino acids. The CDR3 sequence is CASSLGQGALTTGELFF. In DNA, the CDR3 is TGTGCCAGCAGCTTGGGACAGGGGGCGTTAACGACCGGGGAGCTGTTTTTT.

The chain couples TRBV10-1 to TRBJ2-5, with TRBD1 matching over 10 bases. The CDR3 runs 14 residues. Unmatched junction bases numbered 5, after V lost 5 bases and J lost 5 bases. From germline, CDR1 is WNHNN and CDR2 SYGVQD (reference sequence). Here the CDR3 reads CASSTTGGGETQYF. The CDR3, as DNA: TGCGCCAGCAGTACGACAGGGGGCGGCGAGACCCAGTACTTC.

Here the CDR3 DNA reads TGTGCCAGCAGCTTAAGATTCACAGGCTACGAGCAGTACTTC. Translating gives CASSLRFTGYEQYF. The V and J genes are TRBV11-3 and TRBJ2-7; maybe TRBD1 (5 bases). The V and J ends lost 2 bases and 3 bases respectively, with 11 bases between them. The CDR3 spans 14 residues. Germline assignment: CDR1 SGHNT and CDR2 YENEEA.

The rearrangement links TRBV7-2 to TRBJ1-4, with TRBD1 matching 9 bases. Germline loops: CDR1 SGHTA, CDR2 FQGNSA. Unmatched junction bases numbered 6, after V lost 2 bases and J lost 8 bases. CDR3 length: 15 amino acids. The CDR3 reads CASSLRDRAREKLFF. Written as DNA, the CDR3 is TGTGCCAGCAGCTTACGGGACAGGGCCCGGGAAAAACTGTTTTTT.

The chain couples TRBV6-2 or TRBV6-3 to TRBJ2-7; D possibly corresponds to TRBD1 (5 bases). Per germline, CDR1 MNHEY and CDR2 SVGEGT. The CDR3 is made up of 15 amino acids. Trimming pared 6 bases from V and 0 bases from J, leaving 15 bases between. The CDR3 DNA reads TGTGCCAGCAGCCCCGGACACGGCGGCTCCTACGAGCAGTACTTC. This codes for CASSPGHGGSYEQYF.

V gene TRBV5-3 combines with J gene TRBJ2-5, with 9 nucleotides matching TRBD2. TRBV5-3 is an ORF for which the function is uncertain. The CDR3 is 15 amino acids. With V trimmed by 4 bases and J by 5 bases, 9 bases remained unmatched. The CDR3 sequence is CARSPPSGGWETQYF. CDR3 DNA sequence: TGTGCCAGAAGCCCCCCCAGCGGGGGGTGGGAGACCCAGTACTTC.

This rearrangement joins TRBV5-1 to TRBJ2-2, with 15 nucleotides matching TRBD2. This CDR3 spans 14 amino acids. Germline lookup yields CDR1 SGHRS and CDR2 YFSETQ. Unmatched junction bases numbered 1, after V lost 7 bases and J lost 6 bases. CDR3 in amino acids: CASRTSGRAGELFF. The CDR3 DNA follows: TGCGCCAGCCGGACTAGCGGGAGGGCCGGGGAGCTGTTTTTT.

The chain has TRBV7-2 and TRBJ1-1; TRBD1 matches 11 bases. Germline lookup yields CDR1 SGHTA and CDR2 FQGNSA. The CDR3 has 16 amino acids. Trimming cost V 2 bases and J 3 bases; bases outside gene matches: 5. The CDR3, as DNA: TGTGCCAGCAGCTTAAACGGACAGGGGGCCTACACTGAAGCTTTCTTT. It translates to CASSLNGQGAYTEAFF.

V is TRBV19 and J is TRBJ2-4; a weak D match, TRBD1 (6 bases). Trimming removed 1 base at V and 7 bases at J, with 14 bases between. Germline loops: CDR1 LNHDA, CDR2 SQIVND (reference sequence). The CDR3 runs 15 residues. CDR3 residues: CASSIGPSQGNIQYF. CDR3 nucleotide sequence: TGTGCCAGTAGTATAGGGCCAAGCCAGGGGAACATTCAGTACTTC.

This chain uses TRBV7-3 with TRBJ2-5, with D perhaps matching TRBD2 (6 bases). This CDR3 has 14 amino acids. Trimming removed 0 bases from V and 5 bases from J, with 10 bases in between. The V gene's germline CDR1 is SGHTA and CDR2 FQGTGA. The chain's CDR3 is CASSLTGGAETQYF. CDR3 bases: TGTGCCAGCAGCTTAACCGGGGGAGCTGAGACCCAGTACTTC.

In regard to this clone: Germline and junction disagree at one end, which may indicate a read error. The chain has TRBV5-6 and TRBJ2-3; 9 bases align to TRBD1. CDR3 length: 16 residues. CDR1 and CDR2 from the germline V gene are SGHDT and YYEEEE. In DNA form, the CDR3 reads TGTGCCAGCAGCTTTTTCGGACAGGGGCGCACAGATGCGCAGTATTTT. As protein: CASSFFGQGRTDAQYF.

This clone was detected once. The chain carries TRBV15 and TRBJ2-6; D unclear. V lost 0 bases, J lost 3 bases, and 12 bases lay in between. CDR1 and CDR2 from the germline V gene are LNHNV and YYDKDF (reference sequence). The CDR3 has 17 amino acids. The CDR3 reads CATSRDRRPSGANVLTF. Here the CDR3 DNA reads TGTGCCACCAGCAGAGATCGGCGGCCCAGTGGGGCCAACGTCCTGACTTTC.